The T cell receptor (beta chain) under discussion was sequenced for a study of T-cell memory formation after mild COVID-19. Study-level results: Shrinking CD4+ clones were chiefly CM and EM; CD8+ ones were chiefly EMRA.

This clonotype was seen more than once but under ten times. The antigen remains undetermined. From the 5' RACE reads, TCRdb called clonotypes with MiXCR, one entry per CDR3 protein. The sample records more than 120,000 distinct CDR3 sequences, 15% to 20% being singletons. Germline CDR1 SGDLS, CDR2 YYNGEE. The CDR3 covers 15 residues. Trimming stripped 4 bases from V and 4 bases from J, with 18 bases between. Sample: PBMCs or a T cell subset sorted from them (not recorded which). V gene TRBV9 combines with J gene TRBJ2-7, with a weak D call TRBD2 (7 bases). The receptor comes from an adult woman who had mild COVID-19 (a few samples of this study predate the infection). Cell type and time point are not known. CDR3 amino acids: CASSRPGAGEYEQYF. For the CDR3, the DNA is TGTGCCAGCAGCCGTCCAGGGGCGGGGGAATACGAGCAGTACTTC.